This T cell receptor (beta chain) was recovered during a study of T cell responses to AZD1222 COVID-19 vaccine. Sequenced by immunoSEQ multiplex PCR; TCRdb stores in-frame clones only, minus some. There are about 150,000 clones in the sample; around 90% occur only once, and approximately 3.6% lies in the top ten. The germline CDR1 and CDR2 sequences are KGHDR and SFDVKD. The CDR3 loop spans 15 amino acids. Losses at the gene ends were 9 bases for V and 3 bases for J; bases not matched to a gene: 8. V is TRBV24-1 and J is TRBJ2-7; 12 bases are shared with TRBD2. This material consisted of peripheral blood, taken 28 days after the second AZD1222 dose. This sequence originates from an adult who received the AZD1222 COVID-19 vaccine. The CDR3 DNA reads as TGTGCCACCGCCGATGGACTAGCGGGATTCTACGAGCAGTACTTC. Its protein product is CATADGLAGFYEQYF.